The text below deals with one T cell receptor (beta chain). Original handling: How many nucleated cells were present was estimated from reference gene primer amplification. This table comes from immunoSEQ multiplex PCR, and its TCRdb copy is limited to in-frame clones, with some not included. Clone size and V and J calls were adopted from that table, with D and trimming inferred from the DNA. The top ten clones hold about 6% of a sample with 250,000 to 350,000 clones, 70% to 90% of them seen once. The CDR3 runs 13 residues. The entry originates in a study of blood T cell repertoires in COVID-19. Across the study: Collection of acute and convalescent COVID-19 samples took place in the United States, Italy and Spain.

Patients of the Seattle cohort, enrolled during active infection, were followed longitudinally. The V and J genes are TRBV21-1 and TRBJ2-3; the table names TRBD1, a call not compared with the DNA. TRBV21-1 is reported as a pseudogene. The TCR was taken from a woman between 45 and 60 years old with COVID-19, enrolled during active disease. Sequencing used peripheral blood. The CDR3 DNA reads as TGTGCCAGCGGGGACAGGTTCGGAGATACGCAGTATTTT. Translation: CASGDRFGDTQYF.